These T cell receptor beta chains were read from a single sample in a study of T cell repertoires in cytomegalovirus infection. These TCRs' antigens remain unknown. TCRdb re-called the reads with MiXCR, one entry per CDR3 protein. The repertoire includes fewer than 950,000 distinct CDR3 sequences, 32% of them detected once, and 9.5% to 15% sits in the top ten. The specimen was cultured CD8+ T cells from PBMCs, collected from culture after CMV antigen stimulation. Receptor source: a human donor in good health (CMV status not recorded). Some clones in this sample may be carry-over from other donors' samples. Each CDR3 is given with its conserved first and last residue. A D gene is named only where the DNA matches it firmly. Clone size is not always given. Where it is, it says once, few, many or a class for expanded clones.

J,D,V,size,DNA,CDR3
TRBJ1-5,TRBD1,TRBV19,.,TGTGCCAGTAGAACGGACAGGTCTACAGGTCAGCCCCAGCATTTT,CASRTDRSTGQPQHF
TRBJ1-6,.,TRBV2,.,TGTGCCTGCAGCCCGAAGACGAGTAATTCACCCCTCCACTTT,CACSPKTSNSPLHF
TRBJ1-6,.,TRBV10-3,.,TGTGCCATCAGGACTAGGGAGGACACCCTCCACTTT,CAIRTREDTLHF
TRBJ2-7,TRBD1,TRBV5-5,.,TGTGTCAGCAGCCGGACAGGGAATGAGCAGTACTTC,CVSSRTGNEQYF
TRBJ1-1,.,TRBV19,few,TGTGCCAGTAGTATGCCAGGGGACGGGAACACTGAAGCTTTCTTT,CASSMPGDGNTEAFF
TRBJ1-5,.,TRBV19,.,TGTGCCAGTAGTATAAGAGGAGATAGCAATCAGCCCCAGCATTTT,CASSIRGDSNQPQHF
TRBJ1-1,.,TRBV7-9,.,TGTGCCAGCAGCTCGCCCCTACTGGGGGGAGACACTGAAGCTTTCTTT,CASSSPLLGGDTEAFF
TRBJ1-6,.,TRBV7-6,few,TGTGCCAGCCAGGGAAATTCACCCCTCCACTTT,CASQGNSPLHF
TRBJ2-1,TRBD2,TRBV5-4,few,TGTGCCAGCAGCTTGGACGCGGGGGGCCCTCCTCGGGCTGAGCAGTTCTTC,CASSLDAGGPPRAEQFF
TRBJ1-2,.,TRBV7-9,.,TGTGCCAGCAGCCCTGGGCCAAGCTCGAACTATGGCTACACCTTC,CASSPGPSSNYGYTF
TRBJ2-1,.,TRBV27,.,TGTGCCAGCAGTGCCTCTTATGAGCAGTTCTTC,CASSASYEQFF
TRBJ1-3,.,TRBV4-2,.,TGTGCCAGCAGCCAAGTCCTTCTGGACAGACACTCTGGAAACACCATATATTTT,CASSQVLLDRHSGNTIYF
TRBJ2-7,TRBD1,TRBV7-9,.,TGTGCCAGCAGCTTGCAGGGGGTCCACGAGCAGTACTTC,CASSLQGVHEQYF
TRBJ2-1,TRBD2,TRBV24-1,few,TGTGCCACCAGTGGAGGGACTACCCTCGGGTATGAGCAGTTCTTC,CATSGGTTLGYEQFF
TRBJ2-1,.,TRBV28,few,TGTGCCAGCAGTTCACCCCTTATGCAGGGTCCTCCGTCGGGTTTCGGGGAGCAGTTCTTC,CASSSPLMQGPPSGFGEQFF
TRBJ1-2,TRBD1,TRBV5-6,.,TGTGTCAGCAGCGTACCGGGACAGGGTCGGTATGGCTACACCTTC,CVSSVPGQGRYGYTF
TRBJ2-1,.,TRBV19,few,TGTGCCAGTAAGGGGGGTAGCTATGAGCAGTTCTTC,CASKGGSYEQFF
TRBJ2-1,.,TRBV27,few,TGTGCCAGCAGTTTCGGGGCTAACTACAATGAGCAGTTCTTC,CASSFGANYNEQFF
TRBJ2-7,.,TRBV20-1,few,TGCAGTGCTACGTCGGGGGGCAGCTCCTACGAGCAGTACTTC,CSATSGGSSYEQYF
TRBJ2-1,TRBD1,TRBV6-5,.,TGTGCCAGCAGTCCCCGGACAGGGTCGAATGGGCTGTTCTTC,CASSPRTGSNGLFF
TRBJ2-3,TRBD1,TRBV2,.,TGTGCCGTACCAGGGGGAGGCACAGATACGCAGTATTTT,CAVPGGGTDTQYF
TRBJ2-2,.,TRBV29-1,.,TGCAGCGTACCCGGGTCGAGGGCCGGGGAGCTGTTTTTT,CSVPGSRAGELFF
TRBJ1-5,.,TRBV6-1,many,TGTGCCAGCACCACCGGCGCAGAGGATAATCAGCCCCAGCATTTT,CASTTGAEDNQPQHF
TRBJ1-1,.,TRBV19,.,TGTGCCAGTAGTATTTCGGCAGGAACTGAAGCTTTCTTT,CASSISAGTEAFF
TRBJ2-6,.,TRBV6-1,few,TGTGCCAGCAGTGAATCGGGGCTCTCTGGGGCCAACGTCCTGACTTTC,CASSESGLSGANVLTF
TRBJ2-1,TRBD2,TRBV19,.,TGTGCCAGTAGTATCCTCTCCCCCGGGGGCGCGACGGGGGGGCCTTACAATGAGCAGTTCTTC,CASSILSPGGATGGPYNEQFF
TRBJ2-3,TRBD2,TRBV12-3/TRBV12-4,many,TGTGCCAGCAGTTCGAGCGGGGGGCGGGATACGCAGTATTTT,CASSSSGGRDTQYF
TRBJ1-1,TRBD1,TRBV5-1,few,TGCGCCAGCAGCCAGTCGGGACAGGGAGAGAGTAGTGAAGCTTTCTTT,CASSQSGQGESSEAFF
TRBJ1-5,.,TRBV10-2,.,TGCGCCAGCAGTGAGAAGGAGGTTTTTAATCAGCCCCAGCATTTT,CASSEKEVFNQPQHF
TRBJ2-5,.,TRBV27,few,TGTGCCAGCAGTTTGGGCTTAGGGTCGGGGGAGACCCAGTACTTC,CASSLGLGSGETQYF
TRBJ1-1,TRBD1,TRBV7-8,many,TGTGCCAGCAGCCCTCGGGACAGGGGGAGTAGGAATGAAGCTTTCTTT,CASSPRDRGSRNEAFF
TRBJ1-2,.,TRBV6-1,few,TGTGCCAGCAGTGAAGCGGCAGGGTGGCTTCCCTATGGCTACACCTTC,CASSEAAGWLPYGYTF
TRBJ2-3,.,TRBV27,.,TGTGCCAGCATGCTGGGGAGCACAGATACGCAGTATTTT,CASMLGSTDTQYF
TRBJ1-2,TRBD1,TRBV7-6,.,TGTGCCAGCAGCTTAGCTGACTCTAACAGGGGATATGGCTACACCTTC,CASSLADSNRGYGYTF
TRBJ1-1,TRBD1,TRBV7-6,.,TGTGCCAGCAGCTTAGAGGCGGGGGGCAGGGGGGACAATGAAGCTTTCTTT,CASSLEAGGRGDNEAFF